One and the same sample provided the 24 T cell receptor beta chains below, sequenced in a study of OX40 agonist ivuxolimab in advanced cancers. Sequencing used immunoSEQ multiplex PCR; TCRdb keeps in-frame clones, though not all of them. The sample comprises more than 75,000 clones, more than 75% of which are singletons, and more than 0.3% rests with the top ten. The specimen was CD4+ or CD8+ T cells sorted from blood, collected in a trial of the OX40 agonist ivuxolimab. Source of these receptors: an adult with an advanced solid tumor such as melanoma, head and neck, liver or kidney cancer.

This chain uses TRBV5-1 with TRBJ2-3; 7 bases are shared with TRBD2. Trimming took 4 bases from V and 10 from J; bases not matched to a gene: 6. The CDR3 loop spans 12 amino acids. Germline CDR1 SGHRS, CDR2 YFSETQ. This CDR3 is CASSVSGGSQYF. The CDR3, as DNA: TGCGCCAGCAGCGTATCGGGAGGCTCGCAGTATTTT.

This sequence joins TRBV30 and TRBJ2-7, with D tentatively TRBD2 (5 bases). Per germline, CDR1 GTSNPN and CDR2 SVGIG (reference sequence). The V end lost 7 bases, the J end lost 0 bases, and 13 bases lay between the germline ends. The CDR3 loop spans 13 amino acids. The CDR3 bases are TGTGCCTCTGCAGGACTTCCCTCCTACGAGCAGTACTTC. This codes for CASAGLPSYEQYF.

This clone showed up just a few times. The CDR3 loop reads CASRPYRVRAFF. The CDR3 DNA follows: TGTGCCAGCAGACCATACAGGGTAAGGGCTTTCTTT. V gene TRBV11-2 combines with J gene TRBJ1-1; weak D call: TRBD1 (6 bases). Germline assignment: CDR1 SGHAT and CDR2 FQNNGV. The CDR3 has 12 amino acids. Trimming shortened V by 6 bases and J by 11 bases, and 16 bases separated the two germline ends. Full variable domain (remainder filled in from reference TRBV11-2 and TRBJ1-1): EAGVAQSPRYKIIEKRQSVAFWCNPISGHATLYWYQQILGQGPKLLIQFQNNGVVDDSQLPKDRFSAERLKGVDSTLKIQPAKLEDSAVYLCASRPYRVRAFFGQGTRLTVV.

V and J are TRBV6-4 and TRBJ2-2; D may be TRBD2 (6 bases). V was clipped by 5 bases and J by 3 bases, with 10 bases between them. The CDR3 contains 14 residues. Germline CDR1 MRHNA, CDR2 SNTAGT. The CDR3 is CASSPGGDTGELFF. In nucleotides, the CDR3 is TGTGCCAGCAGTCCCGGAGGGGACACCGGGGAGCTGTTTTTT.

The rearrangement joins TRBV9 to TRBJ2-5, with D perhaps TRBD1 (6 bases). The V gene lost 4 bases and the J gene lost 1 base, with 14 bases spanning the gap. This CDR3 has 15 amino acids. Germline V CDR1 and CDR2: SGDLS, YYNGEE. CDR3 DNA: TGTGCCAGCAGCTCACAGGGTTTTCGCCAAGAGACCCAGTACTTC. Amino acids: CASSSQGFRQETQYF.

The rearrangement uses TRBV7-2 and TRBJ2-1; D might be TRBD2 (6 bases). V dropped 1 base and J dropped 7 bases, with 11 bases sitting between them. The CDR3 contains 14 residues. Germline-derived CDR1 and CDR2 are SGHTA and FQGNSA. In DNA, the CDR3 is TGTGCCAGCAGCTTAGAAGGCGGGGTGAATGAGCAGTTCTTC. Translation gives CASSLEGGVNEQFF.

The chain employs TRBV5-5 and TRBJ1-1, with D possibly TRBD1 on 6 matching bases. This CDR3 region has 16 residues. V was shortened by 2 bases and J by 1 base, with 15 bases between the two germline ends. Germline CDR1 and CDR2: SGHKS and YYEKEE (reference sequence). CDR3 residues: CASSLLQGGGNTEAFF. CDR3 nucleotides: TGTGCCAGCAGCTTATTACAGGGCGGAGGGAACACTGAAGCTTTCTTT.

This chain uses TRBV9 with TRBJ2-1, with 12 positions matching TRBD2. The germline gives CDR1 SGDLS, CDR2 YYNGEE. The CDR3 length is 20 residues. Germline trimming cut 0 bases from V and 1 base from J; bases unmatched to any gene: 11. CDR3 DNA: TGTGCCAGCAGCGTAGACCCGGTCCTAGCGGGAGGGCCGTCCTACAATGAGCAGTTCTTC. Protein product: CASSVDPVLAGGPSYNEQFF.

The chain links TRBV28 to TRBJ2-7; D assignment may be TRBD1 or TRBD2 (5 bases each). The CDR3 spans 14 residues. The germline V gene encodes CDR1 MDHEN and CDR2 SYDVKM. Trimming left V 4 bases short and J 2 bases short, with 12 bases between. For the CDR3, the DNA is TGTGCCAGCAGTTCAACGGGACCCCCCTACGAGCAGTACGTC. The encoded protein is CASSSTGPPYEQYV.

The chain recombines TRBV7-2 with TRBJ2-7, with 8 bases aligning to TRBD2. Trimming cost V 0 bases and J 5 bases; bases outside gene matches: 9. The V gene's germline CDR1 is SGHTA and CDR2 FQGNSA. This CDR3 is 16 amino acids long. This chain's CDR3 is CASSLARGVFVDEQYF. In nucleotides, the CDR3 is TGTGCCAGCAGCTTAGCGCGGGGGGTATTTGTTGACGAGCAGTACTTC.

The chain couples TRBV5-8 to TRBJ1-5; D unclear. The CDR3 is 12 amino acids. The V gene's germline CDR1 is SGHTS and CDR2 YDEGEE. V lost 5 bases to trimming and J lost 3 bases, with 6 bases between them. The CDR3 loop is CASRDPNQPQHF. In DNA, the CDR3 is TGTGCCAGCAGGGACCCCAATCAGCCCCAGCATTTT.

The CDR3 sequence: CSVTTSTITDTQYF. In DNA, the CDR3 is TGCAGCGTTACGACTAGTACGATCACAGATACGCAGTATTTT. The chain recombines TRBV29-1 with TRBJ2-3; possible D gene TRBD2, 6 bases. Germline loops: CDR1 SQVTM, CDR2 ANQGSEA. The V end was cut by 5 bases, the J end by 2 bases, with 14 bases between. This CDR3 contains 14 residues.

V gene TRBV18 combines with J gene TRBJ2-7; 14 bases map to TRBD2. With 4 bases clipped from V and 5 bases from J, the junction kept 10 bases outside the gene matches. The germline CDR1 and CDR2 sequences are KGHSH and LQKENI. The CDR3 spans 17 residues. This chain's CDR3 is CASSLLTSGRALDEQYF. The CDR3 DNA follows: TGTGCCAGCTCACTTTTGACTAGCGGGAGGGCCCTCGACGAGCAGTACTTC.

This clone was recorded once. V gene TRBV5-5 combines with J gene TRBJ2-7; D is unresolved. Germline-derived CDR1 and CDR2 are SGHKS and YYEKEE (reference sequence). Trimming shortened V by 5 bases and J by 1 base, and 13 bases separated the two germline ends. The CDR3 extends over 14 amino acids. DNA for the CDR3: TGTGCCAGCAGTCCCAGAAGCCTTTCCTACGAGCAGTACGTC. Encoded protein: CASSPRSLSYEQYV.

The count of this clone is one. The V call is TRBV6-1, the J call TRBJ1-6; no clear D gene. CDR3 size: 13 residues. Trimming removed 5 bases from V and 8 bases from J, with 10 bases in between. Germline-derived CDR1 and CDR2 are MNHNS and SASEGT. In DNA, the CDR3 is TGTGCCAGCAGTCATCGTATTGATTCACCCCTCCACTTT. It encodes CASSHRIDSPLHF.

In its sample, this clone was seen a few times. The chain is built from TRBV9 and TRBJ2-7, with D perhaps given as TRBD1 or TRBD2 (5 bases each). V was cut by 6 bases and J by 0 bases, with 16 bases left in between. The CDR3 length is 15 residues. In germline, CDR1 is SGDLS, CDR2 YYNGEE. The CDR3, as DNA: TGTGCCAGCAACCGAGGGGAGCCCCTCTCCTACGAGCAGTACTTC. The encoded protein is CASNRGEPLSYEQYF.

DNA of the CDR3: TGTGCCAGCAGTTACTCCTTCAGCGGGATAACCTACGAGCAGTACTTC. Its protein is CASSYSFSGITYEQYF. The chain recombines TRBV6-5 with TRBJ2-7; 7 bases fit TRBD2. This CDR3 is 16 amino acids long. Germline values: CDR1 MNHEY, CDR2 SVGAGI. The J segment lost 2 bases and the V segment lost 0 bases, leaving 7 bases of the junction unmatched.

There are a few counts of this clone. The chain couples TRBV7-2 to TRBJ1-1; 7 bases are shared with TRBD1. From germline, CDR1 is SGHTA and CDR2 FQGNSA. V lost 3 bases, J lost 2 bases, and 6 bases stayed unmatched. The CDR3 is made up of 15 amino acids. CDR3 coding DNA: TGTGCCAGCAGCTTGGCGGGACAGACCAACACTGAAGCTTTCTTT. This codes for CASSLAGQTNTEAFF.

The rearrangement links TRBV2 to TRBJ1-1; perhaps TRBD1 as D (6 bases). The CDR3 totals 11 residues. Germline V lookup: CDR1 SNHLY, CDR2 FYNNEI. Trimming pared 11 bases from V and 8 bases from J, leaving 15 bases between. CDR3 loop: CARGGRGEAFF. The CDR3 bases are TGTGCCCGCGGGGGGCGGGGGGAAGCTTTCTTT.

The sample holds one count of this clone. The genes are TRBV28 and TRBJ1-2; 10 bases agree with TRBD1. Germline V gene sequence: CDR1 MDHEN, CDR2 SYDVKM. Trimming at V came to 6 bases and at J to 8 bases, leaving 6 bases not matched to a gene. This CDR3 has 13 amino acids. CDR3 nucleotides: TGTGCCAGCAGGACAGGGGGCAAGTGGGGCTACACCTTC. This sequence encodes CASRTGGKWGYTF.

This CDR3 is CASSLTDGGYTF. The CDR3 coding sequence is TGTGCCAGCAGCTTGACCGACGGGGGCTACACCTTC. The V gene is TRBV14, the J gene TRBJ1-2; the D is unclear. The CDR3 runs 12 residues. Germline CDR1 is SGHDN and CDR2 is FVKESK. V dropped 5 bases and J dropped 8 bases, with 12 bases sitting between them.

The rearrangement uses TRBV18 and TRBJ2-5; 7 bases fit TRBD1. From germline, CDR1 is KGHSH and CDR2 LQKENI. The junction had 7 bases not matched to a gene; V was cut back by 5 bases and J by 7 bases. CDR3 length: 13 residues. Here the CDR3 DNA reads TGTGCCAGCTCAGCGAGGGGGCTGGGGACCCAGTACTTC. It codes for CASSARGLGTQYF. The full variable domain, its missing parts supplied by reference TRBV18 and TRBJ2-5, is NAGVMQNPRHLVRRRGQEARLRCSPMKGHSHVYWYRQLPEEGLKFMVYLQKENIIDESGMPKERFSAEFPKEGPSILRIQQVVRGDSAAYFCASSARGLGTQYFGPGTRLLVL.

This clone was counted only a few times. V is TRBV21-1 and J is TRBJ1-1; the table's D gene call, TRBD1, was not cross checked with the DNA. TRBV21-1 is recorded as a pseudogene. This CDR3 has 18 amino acids. CDR3 in amino acids: CASSKALGRGGTNTEAFF. The CDR3 nucleotides are TGTGCCAGCAGCAAAGCGCTCGGCAGGGGTGGAACGAACACTGAAGCTTTCTTT.

This clone has a single count. The chain has TRBV7-8 and TRBJ1-5; D is unresolved. V shed 7 bases and J shed 1 base, with 17 bases lying between them. The CDR3 spans 16 residues. Per the germline V gene, CDR1 is SGHVS and CDR2 is FQNEAQ. This chain's CDR3 is CASNGGPGPSNQPQHF. The DNA of the CDR3 is TGTGCCAGCAACGGCGGCCCAGGACCCAGCAATCAGCCCCAGCATTTT.